The clone carrying this TCR beta chain was counted many times. Its antigen is not known. Per germline, CDR1 ENHRY and CDR2 SYGVKD. CDR3 size: 11 residues. V was trimmed by 2 bases and J by 10 bases, leaving 6 bases between them. These data belong to a study of CD8 T cells in ankylosing spondylitis. A quantitative 5'-RACE method, one with molecular barcodes, was used to make TCR beta libraries. TCRdb fed the 5' RACE reads into MiXCR, producing one record per CDR3 protein. Of some 800,000 distinct CDR3 sequences in the sample, approximately 12% are singletons; the top ten hold 0.51%. Study-wide results and caveats: Before this, some motif variants had been reported in reactive arthritis synovial fluid and blood. Among TCR beta sequences, a motif of eight highly homologous variants appeared characteristic of ankylosing spondylitis blood. Within matched ankylosing spondylitis synovial fluid, disease-linked clones were reportedly significantly enriched. Disease-associated clones were CD8+ and fairly uncommon in peripheral blood.

The chain is built from TRBV10-3 and TRBJ2-1; no clear D gene. Sample: blood, either unsorted or a sorted T cell fraction (not recorded which). The TCR originated in a male donor with ankylosing spondylitis. CDR3 sequence: CAISEPGEQFF. The CDR3 DNA reads TGTGCCATCAGTGAGCCCGGGGAGCAGTTCTTC.